The T cell receptor (beta chain) under discussion was sequenced for a study of early T cells in non-severe SARS-CoV-2 infection. Across the whole study: Investigators sequenced bulk RNA drawn from unsorted whole blood, and chains remained unpaired. Whole-study findings and limits: CD4 and private specificities were missed by VDJdb matching, which favored anti-spike CD8 responses.

Individual cDNA molecules were tagged with unique molecular identifiers, the study reported. One entry per CDR3 protein, called by TCRdb with MiXCR from the 5' RACE reads. The sample records 20,000 to 30,000 distinct CDR3 sequences, more than 4% being singletons. V lost 5 bases and J lost 4, with 4 bases in between. This CDR3 region has 11 residues. This clonotype was detected many times. Its cognate antigen is unknown. The specimen was whole blood. The sequence derives from an adult who was a healthcare worker with PCR-confirmed SARS-CoV-2 infection or an uninfected control (not recorded which). The chain has TRBV12-3 or TRBV12-4 and TRBJ2-3, with D unresolved. For the CDR3, the DNA is TGTGCCAGCAGTACCGCAGATACGCAGTATTTT. Translation gives CASSTADTQYF.